The present T cell receptor beta chain was sequenced within a study of CD8 T cells in ankylosing spondylitis. Study results and caveats: Some motif variants were previously reported in reactive arthritis synovial fluid and blood.

TCRdb used MiXCR to reprocess the 5' RACE reads, holding one entry per CDR3 protein. The sample lists about 250,000 distinct CDR3 sequences; under 30% were seen once. Regarding this clonotype: Its antigen remains unidentified.

The CDR3 spans 14 residues. The trim removed 6 bases at V and 2 bases at J, leaving 8 bases unmatched. Germline V gene data show CDR1 as DFQATT and CDR2 as SNEGSKA (reference sequence). Material for sequencing was blood, either unsorted or a sorted T cell fraction (not recorded which). The clonotype comes from a male donor with ankylosing spondylitis or in good health (not recorded which). The chain recombines TRBV20-1 with TRBJ2-7; 9 bases agree with TRBD1. The CDR3 is CSAYKGQGTYEQYF. In DNA, the CDR3 is TGCAGTGCCTACAAGGGACAGGGCACCTACGAGCAGTACTTC.